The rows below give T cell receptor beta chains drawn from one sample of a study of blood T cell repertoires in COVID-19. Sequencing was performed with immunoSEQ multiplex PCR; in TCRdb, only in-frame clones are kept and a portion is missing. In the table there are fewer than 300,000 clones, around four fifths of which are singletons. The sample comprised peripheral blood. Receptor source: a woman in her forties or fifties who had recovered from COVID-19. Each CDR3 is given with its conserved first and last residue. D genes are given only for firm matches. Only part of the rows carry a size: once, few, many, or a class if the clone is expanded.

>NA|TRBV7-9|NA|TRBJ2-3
TGTGCCAGCAGCTCGGTGGTAGATACGCAGTATTTT
CASSSVVDTQYF
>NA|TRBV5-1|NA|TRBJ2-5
TGCGCCAGCAGCTTGGCCGTGGTAGCTCAAGAGACCCAGTACTTC
CASSLAVVAQETQYF
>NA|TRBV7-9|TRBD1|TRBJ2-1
TGTGCCAGCAGCTTAGGGACAGGGGTCAATGAGCAGTTCTTC
CASSLGTGVNEQFF
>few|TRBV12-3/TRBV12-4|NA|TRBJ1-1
TGTGCCAGCAGCCAAATGAACACTGAAGCTTTCTTT
CASSQMNTEAFF
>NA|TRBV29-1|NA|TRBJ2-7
TGCAGCGTTTCCTTGGACAGCTCCTACGAGCAGTACTTC
CSVSLDSSYEQYF
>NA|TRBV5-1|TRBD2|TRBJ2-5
TGCGCCAGCAGCTTAGCGCTAGCGGGGGGTCCCCAAGAGACCCAGTACTTC
CASSLALAGGPQETQYF
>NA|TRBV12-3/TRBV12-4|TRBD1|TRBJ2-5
TGTGCCAGCAGCCGGGGACAGAGGGAGACCCAGTACTTC
CASSRGQRETQYF
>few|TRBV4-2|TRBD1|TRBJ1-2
TGTGCCAGCAGCCAAGATCATGGGGACCCGGGACAGGGGGGCTATGGCTACACCTTC
CASSQDHGDPGQGGYGYTF
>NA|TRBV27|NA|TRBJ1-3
TGTGCCAGCAGTTTATCGGGGGGAGGAAACACCATATATTTT
CASSLSGGGNTIYF
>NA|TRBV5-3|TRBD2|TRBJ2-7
TGTGCCAGAAGCTTGGATGGGACTAGCAGATACGAGCAGTACTTC
CARSLDGTSRYEQYF
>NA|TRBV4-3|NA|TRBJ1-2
TGCGCCAGCAGCCAAGATTTGGTTCGTCGGGGCTACACCTTC
CASSQDLVRRGYTF
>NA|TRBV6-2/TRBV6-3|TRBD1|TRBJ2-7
TGTGCCAGCAGTTACCCCCGACAGGGCTCCTACGAGCAGTACTTC
CASSYPRQGSYEQYF
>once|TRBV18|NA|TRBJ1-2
TGTGCCAGCTCACCGGTACAGGGAATAACTAACTATGGCTACACCTTC
CASSPVQGITNYGYTF
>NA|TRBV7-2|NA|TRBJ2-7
TGTGCCAGCAGCCATAGTGTACAGGGTGCGCCCTACGAGCAGTACTTC
CASSHSVQGAPYEQYF
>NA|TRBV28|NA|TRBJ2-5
TGTGCCAGCAGTTCACAGGGCTGGGAGACCCAGTACTTC
CASSSQGWETQYF
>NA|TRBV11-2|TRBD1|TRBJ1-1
TGTGCCACTTCCCCGGGACAGGGGAACACTGAAGCTTTCTTT
CATSPGQGNTEAFF